This paragraph covers one TCR beta chain sequence. The J segment lost 5 bases and the V segment lost 0 bases, leaving 3 bases of the junction unmatched. Per the germline V gene, CDR1 is GTSNPN and CDR2 is SVGIG (reference sequence). The CDR3 is 13 residues long. These data are taken from a study of control samples from healthy donors and cancer patients. Repertoires were generated with immunoSEQ multiplex PCR, while TCRdb's copy carries only in-frame clones and drops some. The table shows 75,000 to 100,000 clones, with about 86% occurring only once. Sample: blood. The chain couples TRBV30 to TRBJ2-5; 7 bases align to TRBD2. This sequence originates from a man aged 25 to 40 in good health. The DNA of the CDR3 is TGTGCCTGGAGTGTACTGGGGGGGGAGACCCAGTACTTC. It codes for CAWSVLGGETQYF.